This T cell receptor (beta chain) is drawn from a study of shared clonotypes between healthy human individuals. Method: immunoSEQ multiplex PCR; TCRdb's copy keeps in-frame clones and lacks some. This table has about 2.3 million clones, 85% to 95% appearing once. The V end was cut by 0 bases, the J end by 3 bases, with 11 bases between. Germline CDR1 and CDR2: MNHNY and SVGAGI (reference sequence). The CDR3 is made up of 15 amino acids. As for this clone: The antigen is unknown.

Study-level results: Depth was large, yet rarefaction showed that sorted-subset sequencing was incomplete. Generation of non-shared clonotypes was less probable than generation of clonotypes shared by all four donors. Across subsets, estimated richness was generally greater for naive than for memory populations.

Material for sequencing was naive CD4+ T cells from PBMCs. Noted subset: CD45RA+ positively selected. The chain links TRBV6-6 to TRBJ1-2; no reliable D call. The TCR comes from a man aged 18 to 35 in good health. Some clones in this sample may be carry-over from other donors' samples. CDR3 DNA: TGTGCCAGCAGTTACTCGGGCCGTTTTGACTATGGCTACACCTTC. As protein: CASSYSGRFDYGYTF.